This T cell receptor (beta chain) was captured in a study of identical twins. Using its own MiXCR run on the 5' RACE reads, TCRdb lists one record per CDR3 protein. The sample shows about 240,000 distinct CDR3 sequences, roughly a tenth of them seen only once. General study points: Twin pairs' shared out-of-frame alpha sequences were enriched in low generation probability. Instead of following the same donors, the conclusions were based on cross-sectional statistical analysis.

This clonotype appeared many times. Its antigen is not identified. V gave up 3 bases and J gave up 7 bases, with 14 bases separating them. Germline V gene sequence: CDR1 SGHRS, CDR2 YFSETQ. The CDR3 has 14 amino acids. The receptor's source is a man aged 45 to 65 in good health. The sequenced sample was memory T cells sorted from blood. The chain combines TRBV5-1 with TRBJ2-1, with D unresolved. DNA of the CDR3: TGCGCCAGCAGCTCTGCGATGTTACGGAATGAGCAGTTCTTC. It yields the protein CASSSAMLRNEQFF.